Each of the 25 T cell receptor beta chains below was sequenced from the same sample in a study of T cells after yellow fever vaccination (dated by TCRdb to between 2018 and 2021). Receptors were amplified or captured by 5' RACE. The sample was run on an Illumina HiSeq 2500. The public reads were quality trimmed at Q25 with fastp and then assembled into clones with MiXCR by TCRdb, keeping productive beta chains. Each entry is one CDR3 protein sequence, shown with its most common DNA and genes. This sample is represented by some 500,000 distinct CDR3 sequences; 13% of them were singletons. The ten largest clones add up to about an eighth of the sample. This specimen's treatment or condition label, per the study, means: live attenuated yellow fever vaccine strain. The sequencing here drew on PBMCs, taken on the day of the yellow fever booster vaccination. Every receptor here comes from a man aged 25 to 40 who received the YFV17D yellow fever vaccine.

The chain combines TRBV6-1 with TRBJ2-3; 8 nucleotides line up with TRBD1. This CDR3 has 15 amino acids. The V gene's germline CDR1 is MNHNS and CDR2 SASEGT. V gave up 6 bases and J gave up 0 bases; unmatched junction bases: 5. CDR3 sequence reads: CASRLRTGSTDTQYF. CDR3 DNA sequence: TGTGCCAGCAGACTCCGGACAGGGAGCACAGATACGCAGTATTTT.

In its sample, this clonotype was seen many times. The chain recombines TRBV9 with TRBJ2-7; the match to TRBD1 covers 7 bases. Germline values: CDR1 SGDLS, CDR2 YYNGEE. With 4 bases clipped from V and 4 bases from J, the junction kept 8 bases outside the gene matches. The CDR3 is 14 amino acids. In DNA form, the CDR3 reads TGTGCCAGCAGCCGACAGGGCGCCGATTACGAGCAGTACTTC. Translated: CASSRQGADYEQYF.

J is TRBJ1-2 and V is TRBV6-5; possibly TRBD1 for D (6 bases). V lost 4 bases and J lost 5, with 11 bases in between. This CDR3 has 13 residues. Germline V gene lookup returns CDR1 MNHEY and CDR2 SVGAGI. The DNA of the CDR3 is TGTGCCAGCAGTTCCGGGACAATTTATGGCTACACCTTC. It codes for CASSSGTIYGYTF.

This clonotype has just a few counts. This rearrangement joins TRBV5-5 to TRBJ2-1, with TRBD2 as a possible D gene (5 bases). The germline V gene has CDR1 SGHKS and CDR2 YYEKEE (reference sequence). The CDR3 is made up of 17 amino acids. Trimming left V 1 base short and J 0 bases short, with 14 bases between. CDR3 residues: CASSLRGGYPSYNEQFF. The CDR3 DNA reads TGTGCCAGCAGCTTGCGTGGCGGGTACCCCTCCTACAATGAGCAGTTCTTC.

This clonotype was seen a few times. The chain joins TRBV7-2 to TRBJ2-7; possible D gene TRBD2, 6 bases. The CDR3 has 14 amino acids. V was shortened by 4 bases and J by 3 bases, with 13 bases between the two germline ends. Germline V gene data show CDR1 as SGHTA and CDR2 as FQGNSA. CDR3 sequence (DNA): TGTGCCAGCAGCTCACTGGGGGGAGGCTACGAGCAGTACTTC. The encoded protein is CASSSLGGGYEQYF.

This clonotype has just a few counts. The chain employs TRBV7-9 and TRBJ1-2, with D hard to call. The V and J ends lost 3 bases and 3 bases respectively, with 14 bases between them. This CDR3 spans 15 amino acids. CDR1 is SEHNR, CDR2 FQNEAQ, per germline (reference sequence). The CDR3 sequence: CASSLSQATYYGYTF. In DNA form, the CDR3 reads TGTGCCAGCAGCTTGAGTCAGGCAACCTACTATGGCTACACCTTC. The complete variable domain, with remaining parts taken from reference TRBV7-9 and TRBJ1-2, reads DTGVSQNPRHKITKRGQNVTFRCDPISEHNRLYWYRQTLGQGPEFLTYFQNEAQLEKSRLLSDRFSAERPKGSFSTLEIQRTEQGDSAMYLCASSLSQATYYGYTFGSGTRLTVV.

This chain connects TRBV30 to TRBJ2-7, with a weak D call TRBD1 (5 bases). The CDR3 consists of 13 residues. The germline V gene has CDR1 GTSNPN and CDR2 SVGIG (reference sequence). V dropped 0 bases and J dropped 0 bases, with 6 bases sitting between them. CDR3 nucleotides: TGTGCCTGGAGTGTTCAGGGCTCCTACGAGCAGTACTTC. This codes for CAWSVQGSYEQYF.

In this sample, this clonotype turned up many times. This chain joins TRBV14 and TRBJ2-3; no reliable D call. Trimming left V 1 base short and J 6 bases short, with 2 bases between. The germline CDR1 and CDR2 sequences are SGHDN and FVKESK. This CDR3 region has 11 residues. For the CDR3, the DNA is TGTGCCAGCAGCCAAGTTGATACGCAGTATTTT. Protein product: CASSQVDTQYF.

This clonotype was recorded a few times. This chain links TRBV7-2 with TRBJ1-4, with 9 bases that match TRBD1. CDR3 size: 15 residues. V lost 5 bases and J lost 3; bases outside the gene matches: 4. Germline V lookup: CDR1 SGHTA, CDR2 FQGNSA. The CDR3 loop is CASSLQGAANEKLFF. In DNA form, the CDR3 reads TGTGCCAGCAGCCTACAGGGGGCGGCTAATGAAAAACTGTTTTTT.

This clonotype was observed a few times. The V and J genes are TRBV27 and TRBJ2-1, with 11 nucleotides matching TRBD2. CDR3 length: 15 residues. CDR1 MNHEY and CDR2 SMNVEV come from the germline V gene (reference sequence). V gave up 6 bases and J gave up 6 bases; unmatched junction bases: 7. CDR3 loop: CASRWGLAAFNEQFF. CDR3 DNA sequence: TGTGCCAGCAGATGGGGACTAGCGGCCTTCAATGAGCAGTTCTTC.

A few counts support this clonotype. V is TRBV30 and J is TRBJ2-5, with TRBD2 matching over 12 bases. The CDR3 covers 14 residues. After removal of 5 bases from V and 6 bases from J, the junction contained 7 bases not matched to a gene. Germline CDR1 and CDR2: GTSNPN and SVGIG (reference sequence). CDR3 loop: CAWLPTSGSKTQYF. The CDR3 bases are TGTGCCTGGCTTCCGACTAGCGGGAGTAAGACCCAGTACTTC.

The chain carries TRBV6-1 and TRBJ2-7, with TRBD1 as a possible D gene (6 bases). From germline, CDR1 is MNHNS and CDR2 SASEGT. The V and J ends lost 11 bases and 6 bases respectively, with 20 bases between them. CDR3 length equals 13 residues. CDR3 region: CACRTAGVAEQYF. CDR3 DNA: TGTGCCTGCCGGACAGCTGGAGTCGCCGAGCAGTACTTC.

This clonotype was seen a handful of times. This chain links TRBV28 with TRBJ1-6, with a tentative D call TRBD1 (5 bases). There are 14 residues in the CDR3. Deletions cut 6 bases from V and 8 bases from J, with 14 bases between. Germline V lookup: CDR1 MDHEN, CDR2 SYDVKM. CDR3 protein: CASRSAGRDSPLHF. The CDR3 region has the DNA TGTGCCAGCAGGTCCGCAGGGCGGGATTCACCCCTCCACTTT.

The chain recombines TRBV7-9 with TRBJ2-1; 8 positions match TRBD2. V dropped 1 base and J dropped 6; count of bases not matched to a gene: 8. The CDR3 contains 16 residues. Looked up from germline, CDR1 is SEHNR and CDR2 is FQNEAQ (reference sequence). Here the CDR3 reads CASSLDPGGPSNEQFF. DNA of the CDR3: TGTGCCAGCAGCTTAGATCCGGGAGGGCCGTCCAATGAGCAGTTCTTC.

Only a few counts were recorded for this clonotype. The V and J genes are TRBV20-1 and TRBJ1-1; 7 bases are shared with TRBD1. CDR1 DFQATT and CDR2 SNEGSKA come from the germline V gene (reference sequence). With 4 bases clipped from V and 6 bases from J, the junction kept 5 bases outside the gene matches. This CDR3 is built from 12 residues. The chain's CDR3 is CSAIQQGSEAFF. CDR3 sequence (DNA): TGCAGTGCTATACAACAGGGGTCTGAAGCTTTCTTT.

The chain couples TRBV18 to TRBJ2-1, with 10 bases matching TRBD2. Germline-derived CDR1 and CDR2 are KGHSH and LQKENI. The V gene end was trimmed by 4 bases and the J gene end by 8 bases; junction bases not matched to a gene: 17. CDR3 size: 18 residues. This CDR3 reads CASSRGHGLAVRGDEQFF. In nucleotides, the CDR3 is TGTGCCAGCTCACGAGGGCACGGACTAGCGGTTAGAGGTGATGAGCAGTTCTTC.

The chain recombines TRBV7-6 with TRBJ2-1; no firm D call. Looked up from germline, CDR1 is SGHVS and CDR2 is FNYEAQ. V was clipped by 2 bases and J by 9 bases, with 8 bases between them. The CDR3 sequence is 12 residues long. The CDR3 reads CASSLWAGEQFF. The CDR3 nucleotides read TGTGCCAGCAGCTTATGGGCCGGTGAGCAGTTCTTC.

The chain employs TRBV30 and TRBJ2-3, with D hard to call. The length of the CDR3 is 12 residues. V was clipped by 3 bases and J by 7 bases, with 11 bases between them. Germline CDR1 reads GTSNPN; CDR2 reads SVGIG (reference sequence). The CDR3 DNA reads TGTGCCTGGAGCCCGCCCGGAAATACGCAGTATTTT. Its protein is CAWSPPGNTQYF.

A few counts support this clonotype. This CDR3 reads CASKRVVNTEAFF. CDR3 sequence (DNA): TGTGCCAGTAAACGAGTTGTGAACACTGAAGCTTTCTTT. The rearrangement joins TRBV19 to TRBJ1-1, with D hard to call. V lost 7 bases and J 0 bases, leaving 9 bases between the germline ends. CDR1 is LNHDA, CDR2 SQIVND, per germline (reference sequence). There are 13 residues in the CDR3.

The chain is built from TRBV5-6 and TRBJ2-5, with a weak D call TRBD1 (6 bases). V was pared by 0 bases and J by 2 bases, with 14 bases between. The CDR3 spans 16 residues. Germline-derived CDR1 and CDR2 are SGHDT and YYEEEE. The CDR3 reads CASSLAPTGNQETQYF. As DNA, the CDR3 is TGTGCCAGCAGCTTGGCCCCAACAGGGAATCAAGAGACCCAGTACTTC.

The CDR3 bases are TGTGCCAGCAGCTCCACAGAGAACTCCTACGAGCAGTACTTC. Amino acid sequence: CASSSTENSYEQYF. This chain uses TRBV7-8 with TRBJ2-7; D not resolved. Germline V gives CDR1 SGHVS, CDR2 FQNEAQ. Trimming removed 4 bases at V and 0 bases at J, with 10 bases between. This CDR3 comprises 14 residues.

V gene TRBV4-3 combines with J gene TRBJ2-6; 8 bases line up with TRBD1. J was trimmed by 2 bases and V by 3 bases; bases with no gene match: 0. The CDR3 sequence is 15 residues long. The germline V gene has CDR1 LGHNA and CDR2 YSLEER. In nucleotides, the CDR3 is TGCGCCAGCAGCCAGACAGGGGCTGGGGCCAACGTCCTGACTTTC. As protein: CASSQTGAGANVLTF.

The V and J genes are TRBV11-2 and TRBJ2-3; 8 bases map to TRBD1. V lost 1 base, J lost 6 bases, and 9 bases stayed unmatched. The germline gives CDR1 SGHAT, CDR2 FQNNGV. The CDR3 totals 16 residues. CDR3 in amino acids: CASSLVWTGQGDTQYF. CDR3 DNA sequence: TGTGCCAGCAGCTTAGTCTGGACAGGGCAGGGGGATACGCAGTATTTT.

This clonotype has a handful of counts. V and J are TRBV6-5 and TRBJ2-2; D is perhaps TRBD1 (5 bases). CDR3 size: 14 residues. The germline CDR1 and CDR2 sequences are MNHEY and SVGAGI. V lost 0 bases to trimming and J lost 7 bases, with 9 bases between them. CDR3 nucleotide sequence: TGTGCCAGCAGTTACTCCAGGGTGGGCGGGGAGCTGTTTTTT. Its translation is CASSYSRVGGELFF.

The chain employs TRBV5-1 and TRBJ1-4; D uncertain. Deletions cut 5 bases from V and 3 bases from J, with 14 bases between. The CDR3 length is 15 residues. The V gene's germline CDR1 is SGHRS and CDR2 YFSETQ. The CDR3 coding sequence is TGCGCCAGCAGAAGCACCGGGGATTCTAATGAAAAACTGTTTTTT. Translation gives CASRSTGDSNEKLFF.